The clone carrying this T cell receptor beta chain was seen only once. The antigen remains undetermined. The data derive from a study of CD8+ T cells in alopecia areata. Whole-study findings and limits: Elevated clonality characterized lesional scalp relative to normal scalp, particularly in alopecia totalis/universalis.

The authors extracted RNA and reverse transcribed it into cDNA as the sequencing template. The assay was immunoSEQ multiplex PCR, and TCRdb's table has in-frame clones only and misses some. The sample consists of 55,000 to 65,000 clones, 44% of them appearing once. Per the germline V gene, CDR1 is SGHRS and CDR2 is YFSETQ. V trimming: 2 bases; J trimming: 1 base; junction bases outside the gene matches: 2. CDR3 length: 15 amino acids. The source is a human donor with alopecia areata. The sequencing input was NKG2D-low CD8+ T cells sorted from blood. The chain has TRBV5-1 and TRBJ2-3; 9 positions agree with TRBD2. This chain's CDR3 is CASSFSGRGTDTQYF. The CDR3 bases are TGCGCCAGCAGCTTTAGCGGGAGAGGCACAGATACGCAGTATTTT.